A single sample gave rise to the 29 T cell receptor beta chains below, sequenced in a study of read filtering for tumor transcriptome and immune sequencing. From 400 to 450 ng of RNA, a library with molecular barcoded alpha/delta and beta/gamma adaptors was made. TCRdb reprocessed the reads with MiXCR, giving one entry per CDR3 protein. Of about 86,000 distinct CDR3 sequences detected, approximately 13% appear once; the ten largest clones hold under 15%. Material: a population of CD138-negative cells sorted from bone marrow. The receptors here all came from a donor at least 40 years old with multiple myeloma.

Note on this clonotype: A much more abundant neighbour one base away suggests this may be a read error. This chain uses TRBV3-1 with TRBJ1-2; D unresolved. CDR3 length: 15 amino acids. Germline CDR1 reads LGHDT; CDR2 reads YNNKEL (reference sequence). The DNA of the CDR3 is TGTGCCAGCAGCCAAGTTTTCAGTATTTCTTATGGCCACACCTTC. Its protein product is CASSQVFSISYGHTF.

This clonotype was counted at least ten times. The V gene is TRBV28, the J gene TRBJ1-1, with D possibly being TRBD1 (5 bases). Deletions cut 5 bases from V and 4 bases from J, with 11 bases between. The CDR3 consists of 13 residues. Germline V lookup: CDR1 MDHEN, CDR2 SYDVKM. CDR3 region: CASSGTVPTEAFF. DNA of the CDR3: TGTGCCAGCAGTGGGACGGTTCCCACTGAAGCTTTCTTT. The variable domain in full, with the rest retrieved from reference TRBV28 and TRBJ1-1, is DVKVTQSSRYLVKRTGEKVFLECVQDMDHENMFWYRQDPGLGLRLIYFSYDVKMKEKGDIPEGYSVSREKKERFSLILESASTNQTSMYLCASSGTVPTEAFFGQGTRLTVV.

This clonotype was picked up many times. V gene TRBV20-1 combines with J gene TRBJ2-1; 12 bases are a match to TRBD2. Germline V gene data show CDR1 as DFQATT and CDR2 as SNEGSKA (reference sequence). Trimming removed 1 base from V and 3 bases from J; junction bases left unmatched: 4. The CDR3 extends over 16 amino acids. CDR3 bases: TGCAGTGCTAGAGTTGCACTAGCGGGAGGCTACAATGAGCAGTTCTTC. Residues: CSARVALAGGYNEQFF.

Turning to this clonotype: A read error likely explains this, since a far larger clone differs by one base. The genes are TRBV7-9 and TRBJ2-1; 7 nucleotides line up with TRBD2. Germline CDR1 is SEHNR and CDR2 is FQNEAQ (reference sequence). The CDR3 is 14 residues long. The CDR3 DNA sequence: TGTGCCAGCAGCTCCGGACTAGGCTACAATGAGCAGTCCTTC. This encodes CASSSGLGYNEQSF. Supplemented by reference TRBV7-9 and TRBJ2-1, the full variable domain reads DTGVSQNPRHKITKRGQNVTFRCDPISEHNRLYWYRQTLGQGPEFLTYFQNEAQLEKSRLLSDRFSAERPKGSFSTLEIQRTEQGDSAMYLCASSSGLGYNEQSFGPGTRLTVL.

Remarks on this clonotype: This may be a read error: a much more frequent sequence differs by one nucleotide. This chain uses TRBV5-1 with TRBJ2-2; 8 bases are a match to TRBD2. Germline lookup yields CDR1 SGHRS and CDR2 YFSETQ. The V and J ends lost 4 bases and 4 bases, in that order; junction bases with no gene match: 6. The CDR3 is 15 residues long. CDR3 amino acids: CASSGSGVSTGELFF. The CDR3 nucleotides read TGCGCCAGCAGCGGTAGCGGGGTGAGCACCGGGGAGCTGTTTTTT.

This clonotype was detected many times. The rearrangement uses TRBV5-1 and TRBJ1-4; TRBD1 aligns across 7 bases. The junction had 4 bases not matched to a gene; V was cut back by 5 bases and J by 0 bases. Germline CDR1 SGHRS, CDR2 YFSETQ. There are 15 residues in the CDR3. The CDR3 DNA follows: TGCGCCAGCAGAATAGGGACAGCAACTAATGAAAAACTGTTTTTT. This encodes CASRIGTATNEKLFF.

This clonotype showed up many times. V usage is TRBV6-1 and J usage is TRBJ1-1; unclear D gene. Germline assignment: CDR1 MNHNS and CDR2 SASEGT. Trimming stripped 4 bases from V and 7 bases from J, with 16 bases between. The CDR3 spans 14 residues. CDR3 residues: CASSAYHEAFEAFF. The CDR3 DNA follows: TGTGCCAGCAGTGCCTATCACGAGGCGTTTGAAGCTTTCTTT.

The gene calls are TRBV18 and TRBJ2-1; D remains unclear. The CDR3 extends over 12 amino acids. Germline loops: CDR1 KGHSH, CDR2 LQKENI. Trimming took off 3 bases at V and 11 bases at J, with 11 bases between the two ends. CDR3 sequence (DNA): TGTGCCAGCTCACCCGCAAGGGAAAAGCAGTTCTTC. Protein: CASSPAREKQFF.

This clonotype has ten or more counts. The genes are TRBV12-3 or TRBV12-4 and TRBJ2-2; D gene unclear. V lost 4 bases, J lost 3 bases, and 9 bases lay in between. The CDR3 extends over 14 amino acids. In nucleotides, the CDR3 is TGTGCCAGCAGTTCGGCGCAAGACACCGGGGAGCTGTTTTTT. The encoded protein is CASSSAQDTGELFF.

Points on this clonotype: The junction shows a germline mismatch at one end, possibly a read error. This sequence joins TRBV5-1 and TRBJ1-1, with D uncertain. Germline CDR1 reads SGHRS; CDR2 reads YFSETQ. The CDR3 is made up of 14 amino acids. The CDR3 nucleotides read TGCGCCAGCAGCTTAGAAGTGGGCCACACTGACGCTTTCTTT. Translation gives CASSLEVGHTDAFF.

This clonotype occurred many times. The genes are TRBV2 and TRBJ2-7; D may be TRBD1 (6 bases). The ends were cut back, 7 bases at V and 4 bases at J, with 17 bases in the middle. Germline V gene lookup returns CDR1 SNHLY and CDR2 FYNNEI. This CDR3 is built from 14 residues. CDR3 DNA sequence: TGTGCCAGCACCCCTCCGGGACAATCGTACGAGCAGTACTTC. This encodes CASTPPGQSYEQYF.

This clonotype was recorded at least ten times. A much bigger clone sits one base away, suggesting this may be a read error. The CDR3 end shows no conserved phenylalanine or tryptophan, and so a read error is likely. V usage is TRBV3-1 and J usage is TRBJ2-1, with TRBD1 as a possible D gene (5 bases). In germline, CDR1 is LGHDT, CDR2 YNNKEL (reference sequence). The CDR3 covers 15 residues. Trimming stripped 2 bases from V and 3 bases from J, with 11 bases between. The CDR3 sequence: CASSQSRAVYNEQFL. The CDR3 DNA reads TGTGCCAGCAGCCAATCCAGGGCCGTCTACAATGAGCAGTTCCTC.

This clonotype turned up a few times. Since a much larger clone is just one base distant, this may be a read error. This sequence joins TRBV5-1 and TRBJ2-7, with D perhaps TRBD1 (6 bases). Germline V gene sequence: CDR1 SGHRS, CDR2 YFSETQ. The CDR3 has 15 residues. This CDR3 reads CASSNLDSISYERYF. In DNA, the CDR3 is TGCGCCAGCAGCAACCTGGACAGTATATCCTACGAGCGGTACTTC.

This clonotype has a count of ten or more. The CDR3 protein is CASSLARAGWAEAFF. Here the CDR3 DNA reads TGTGCCAGCAGTTTAGCGCGGGCAGGATGGGCTGAAGCTTTCTTT. The chain couples TRBV12-3 or TRBV12-4 to TRBJ1-1; no firm D call. The V end was cut by 0 bases, the J end by 6 bases, with 14 bases between. The CDR3 spans 15 residues.

This clonotype appeared many times. This sequence joins TRBV5-1 and TRBJ2-5; TRBD2 matches 8 bases. The germline gives CDR1 SGHRS, CDR2 YFSETQ. There are 14 residues in the CDR3. V lost 1 base, J lost 4 bases, and 3 bases stayed unmatched. CDR3 sequence: CASSLIAGLETQYF. The CDR3 region has the DNA TGCGCCAGCAGCTTGATAGCGGGATTAGAGACCCAGTACTTC. Using reference TRBV5-1 and TRBJ2-5 for the parts outside the CDR3, the full variable domain is KAGVTQTPRYLIKTRGQQVTLSCSPISGHRSVSWYQQTPGQGLQFLFEYFSETQRNKGNFPGRFSGRQFSNSRSEMNVSTLELGDSALYLCASSLIAGLETQYFGPGTRLLVL.

This clonotype was counted at least ten times. The rearrangement joins TRBV6-5 to TRBJ1-1; maybe TRBD1 (5 bases). Trimming stripped 1 base from V and 7 bases from J, with 10 bases between. Germline V CDR1 and CDR2: MNHEY, SVGAGI. The CDR3 covers 13 residues. CDR3 loop: CASSYLGESEAFF. The CDR3, as DNA: TGTGCCAGCAGTTACTTGGGGGAGAGTGAAGCTTTCTTT.

This clonotype was picked up many times. This chain joins TRBV7-8 and TRBJ1-5; D is perhaps TRBD1 (6 bases). The CDR3 spans 16 residues. CDR1 is SGHVS and CDR2 is FQNEAQ in the germline V gene. V lost 5 bases to trimming and J lost 1 base, with 15 bases between them. CDR3 in DNA: TGTGCCAGCAGCCGCACCACAGGGACCAGCAATCAGCCCCAGCATTTT. Amino acid sequence: CASSRTTGTSNQPQHF.

The chain combines TRBV14 with TRBJ2-2; TRBD1 might be the D (5 bases). The V end was cut by 4 bases, the J end by 6 bases, with 12 bases between. This CDR3 contains 14 residues. Germline lookup yields CDR1 SGHDN and CDR2 FVKESK. CDR3 bases: TGTGCCAGCAGCCCCCTCAGGGCGGCCGGGGAGCTGTTTTTT. This encodes CASSPLRAAGELFF. Complete variable domain (other parts from reference TRBV14 and TRBJ2-2): EAGVTQFPSHSVIEKGQTVTLRCDPISGHDNLYWYRRVMGKEIKFLLHFVKESKQDESGMPNNRFLAERTGGTYSTLKVQPAELEDSGVYFCASSPLRAAGELFFGEGSRLTVL.

The chain couples TRBV6-6 to TRBJ2-5; TRBD2 might be the D (6 bases). Germline CDR1 and CDR2: MNHNY and SVGAGI (reference sequence). There are 14 residues in the CDR3. V was trimmed by 7 bases and J by 3 bases, leaving 15 bases between them. The CDR3 reads CASTEGTGEETQYF. The CDR3 bases are TGTGCCAGCACCGAAGGGACTGGAGAAGAGACCCAGTACTTC.

This clonotype came up many times. The rearrangement joins TRBV18 to TRBJ2-7; 9 bases are a match to TRBD1. Germline assignment: CDR1 KGHSH and CDR2 LQKENI. V gave up 3 bases and J gave up 3 bases; unmatched junction bases: 6. The CDR3 sequence is 15 residues long. The CDR3 DNA is TGTGCCAGCTCACCTCCGGGACAGGGTAACTACGAGCAGTACTTC. It translates to CASSPPGQGNYEQYF.

This clonotype occurred many times. The chain recombines TRBV30 with TRBJ2-7; D possibly corresponds to TRBD1 (6 bases). Germline values: CDR1 GTSNPN, CDR2 SVGIG (reference sequence). V was clipped by 1 base and J by 12 bases, with 13 bases between them. The CDR3 has 11 residues. This CDR3 is CAWSGSGVRYF. CDR3 nucleotides: TGTGCCTGGAGTGGCTCAGGGGTGAGGTACTTC.

This clonotype was picked up many times. This chain uses TRBV25-1 with TRBJ2-5, with D perhaps matching TRBD2 (7 bases). Trimming took off 4 bases at V and 5 bases at J, with 14 bases between the two ends. Germline V lookup: CDR1 MGHDK, CDR2 SYGVNS. CDR3 size: 14 residues. The CDR3 DNA is TGTGCCAGCAGTGCGGGGGGCCAAGGGGAGACCCAGTACTTC. Translation: CASSAGGQGETQYF.

The table lists this clonotype with a few counts. The chain links TRBV6-5 to TRBJ2-5, with a weak D call TRBD1 (6 bases). V lost 6 bases to trimming and J lost 7 bases, with 15 bases between them. The V gene's germline CDR1 is MNHEY and CDR2 SVGAGI. The CDR3 consists of 13 residues. CDR3 sequence: CASSDYREGTQYF. CDR3 coding DNA: TGTGCCAGCAGCGACTACAGGGAAGGGACCCAGTACTTC.

There are many counts of this clonotype. This sequence joins TRBV12-3 or TRBV12-4 and TRBJ2-7; D may be TRBD1 (6 bases). Trimming took off 5 bases at V and 1 base at J, with 15 bases between the two ends. This CDR3 has 15 residues. The DNA of the CDR3 is TGTGCCAGCAGTGGTCAGGGGATTGGATCCTACGAGCAGTACTTC. Translating gives CASSGQGIGSYEQYF.

This clonotype was seen many times. This rearrangement joins TRBV12-3 or TRBV12-4 to TRBJ2-3, with 10 bases identical to TRBD2. V dropped 1 base and J dropped 0; count of bases not matched to a gene: 7. This CDR3 contains 18 residues. The CDR3 loop is CASSLGSLAGASTDTQYF. Written as DNA, the CDR3 is TGTGCCAGCAGTTTAGGATCCCTAGCGGGAGCGAGCACAGATACGCAGTATTTT.

This clonotype has a handful of counts. V gene TRBV11-3 combines with J gene TRBJ2-2, with a possible D match to TRBD2 (6 bases). Germline CDR1 reads SGHNT; CDR2 reads YENEEA. This CDR3 region has 14 residues. Between the trimmed V and J ends, which lost 5 bases and 6 bases, there was a span of 13 bases. CDR3 loop: CASSLGGEPGELFF. The CDR3 DNA is TGTGCCAGCAGCCTGGGGGGAGAGCCCGGGGAGCTGTTTTTT.

With respect to this clonotype: A read error is possible here, since a much larger clone lies one base away. The V and J genes are TRBV5-4 and TRBJ2-1, with TRBD1 matching 7 bases. Germline loops: CDR1 SGHNT, CDR2 YYREEE (reference sequence). This CDR3 has 14 amino acids. Written as DNA, the CDR3 is TGTGCCAGCAGCTTAAGACAGGGTTCCAATGAGCAGCTCTTC. Translating it yields CASSLRQGSNEQLF.

This clonotype came up a few times. This could be a read error, since a much larger clone is one nucleotide away. The rearrangement joins TRBV29-1 to TRBJ2-5; the D gene is possibly TRBD2 (5 bases). Germline V CDR1 and CDR2: SQVTM, ANQGSEA. The ends were cut back, 4 bases at V and 4 bases at J, with 16 bases in the middle. This CDR3 has 14 residues. CDR3 DNA sequence: TGCAGCGTTGGGGCATCCGGGATGGGAGAGACCCAGTACTTC. This sequence encodes CSVGASGMGETQYF.

This clonotype has ten or more counts. V is TRBV6-2 or TRBV6-3 and J is TRBJ2-5; a weak D match, TRBD1 (6 bases). Trimming took 6 bases from V and 2 from J, leaving 19 bases between them. Germline V gene data show CDR1 as MNHEY and CDR2 as SVGEGT. The CDR3 length is 16 residues. The CDR3 DNA reads TGTGCCAGCAGCAAACAGACCGGGACATCTCAAGAGACCCAGTACTTC. Protein sequence: CASSKQTGTSQETQYF.